The entry below gives a single T cell receptor (beta chain) sequence along with its context. The V end was cut by 2 bases, the J end by 4 bases, with 11 bases between. CDR3 size: 14 residues. Germline CDR1 reads SNHLY; CDR2 reads FYNNEI. The entry originates in a study of blood T cell repertoires in COVID-19. Turning to the study itself: COVID-19 samples from acute and convalescent phases originated in the United States, Italy and Spain. PBMCs, B-cell-depleted T cells, or T cells were the source of the cDNA or gDNA that made up the material.

While infection was still active, Seattle patients were enrolled and then followed longitudinally. In the authors' methods: How many nucleated cells were present was estimated from reference gene primer amplification. Only in-frame clones appear in the TCRdb table, and some are missing; sequencing was by immunoSEQ multiplex PCR. That table supplies the V and J calls and clone size; D and trimming were determined from the DNA. The data show 250,000 to 400,000 clones, 88% seen once. This chain links TRBV2 with TRBJ2-5; D perhaps matches TRBD1 (5 bases). What was sequenced was peripheral blood. The receptor comes from a woman aged 25 to 39 with COVID-19, enrolled during active disease. The CDR3 DNA follows: TGTGCCAGCAGTGAAACTCCAGGGATAGAGACCCAGTACTTC. It encodes CASSETPGIETQYF.